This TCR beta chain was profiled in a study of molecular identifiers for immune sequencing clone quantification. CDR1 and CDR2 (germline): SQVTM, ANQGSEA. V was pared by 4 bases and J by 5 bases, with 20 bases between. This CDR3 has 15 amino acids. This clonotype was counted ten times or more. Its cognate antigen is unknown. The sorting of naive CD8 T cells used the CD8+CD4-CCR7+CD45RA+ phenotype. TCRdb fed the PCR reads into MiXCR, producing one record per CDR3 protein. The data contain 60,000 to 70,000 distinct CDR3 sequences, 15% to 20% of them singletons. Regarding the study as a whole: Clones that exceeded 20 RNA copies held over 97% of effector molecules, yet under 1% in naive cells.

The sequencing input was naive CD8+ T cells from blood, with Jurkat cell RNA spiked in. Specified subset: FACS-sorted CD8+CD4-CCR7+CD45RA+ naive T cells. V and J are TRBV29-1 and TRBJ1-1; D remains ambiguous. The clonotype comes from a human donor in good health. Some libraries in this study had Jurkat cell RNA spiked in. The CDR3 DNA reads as TGCAGCGTTGTAGCGGCCCCTCGCCGGGGTACTGAAGCTTTCTTT. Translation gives CSVVAAPRRGTEAFF.